The source of this T cell receptor beta chain is a study of tissue T cells after allogeneic stem cell transplantation. This CDR3 spans 14 amino acids. Trimming stripped 0 bases from V and 1 base from J, with 6 bases between. Germline CDR1 is FNHDT and CDR2 is SITEND (reference sequence). Method: immunoSEQ multiplex PCR; TCRdb's copy keeps in-frame clones and lacks some. The table lists some 19,000 clones, roughly three quarters of them singletons. Worth noting for this clone: Any gene name here is a mouse gene name. The sequence runs out 1 residue before the end of the CDR3; the remainder is reconstructed from the germline J gene.

The source material was blood. This chain links TRBV19 with TRBJ2-5; D is uncertain. This TCR came from a female BALB/c mouse in good health. Strain haplotype (MHC): H2-d. The CDR3 sequence: CASSIVGHQDTQYF. The part of the CDR3 DNA that was read is TGTGCCAGCAGTATAGTAGGGCACCAAGACACCCAGTAC.